This TCR beta chain is from a study of T cells in Graves' hyperthyroidism and ophthalmopathy. As for the study in general: Peripheral blood sampling occurred at initial diagnosis, before any treatment.

Exclusion criteria comprised uncontrolled infection, other autoimmune disease, pregnancy or lactation. TCR beta CDR3 region amplification was performed from RNA transcripts. RT-PCR in the first round (using the HTBI primer set) targeted the TCR CDR3. TCRdb reprocessed the multiplex PCR reads via MiXCR and lists one record per CDR3 protein. In the table there are roughly 350,000 distinct CDR3 sequences, 13% to 15% of which are singletons. The CDR3 consists of 13 residues. Trimming removed 6 bases from V and 4 bases from J, with 11 bases in between. CDR1 SEHNR and CDR2 FQNEAQ come from the germline V gene (reference sequence). Findings of the study overall: The model predicted ophthalmopathy a median approximately 6 months before onset.

Concerning this clonotype itself: The antigen is undetermined.

The rearrangement joins TRBV7-9 to TRBJ2-3; tentatively, D is TRBD1 or TRBD2 (5 bases each). The clonotype originates from a woman in her 30s with Graves' ophthalmopathy. The sequencing sample was made of blood. The CDR3 DNA is TGTGCCAGCAGAACGAGGGGCCCAGATACGCAGTATTTT. Amino acids: CASRTRGPDTQYF.